The 32 T cell receptor beta chains presented below share a single source sample, sequenced in a study of CD4 T cells in relation to SARS-CoV-2 and coronaviruses. No cognate antigen is known for these TCRs. Sequenced by immunoSEQ multiplex PCR; TCRdb stores in-frame clones only, minus some. The sample records 35,000 to 45,000 clones, 77% being singletons. What was sequenced was memory CD4+ T cells from PBMCs, cultured in vitro. The receptors were sampled from an adult with COVID-19.

The V and J genes are TRBV14 and TRBJ2-4; no clear D. The V end lost 1 base, the J end lost 1 base, and 14 bases lay between the germline ends. The CDR3 spans 17 residues. CDR1 is SGHDN and CDR2 is FVKESK in the germline V gene. This CDR3 is CASSQARRMGAKNIQYF. In DNA form, the CDR3 reads TGTGCCAGCAGCCAAGCCCGGCGGATGGGGGCCAAAAACATTCAGTACTTC. Drawing the rest from reference TRBV14 and TRBJ2-4, the complete variable domain is EAGVTQFPSHSVIEKGQTVTLRCDPISGHDNLYWYRRVMGKEIKFLLHFVKESKQDESGMPNNRFLAERTGGTYSTLKVQPAELEDSGVYFCASSQARRMGAKNIQYFGAGTRLSVL.

The chain is built from TRBV18 and TRBJ2-3; D call uncertain. The CDR3 extends over 13 amino acids. Per germline, CDR1 KGHSH and CDR2 LQKENI. Trimming cost V 5 bases and J 0 bases, with 6 bases left between them. The DNA of the CDR3 is TGTGCCAGCTCATCACAAAGCACAGATACGCAGTATTTT. It codes for CASSSQSTDTQYF.

This clone has just one count. The rearrangement links TRBV27 to TRBJ2-7; D is unclear. Germline V CDR1 and CDR2: MNHEY, SMNVEV (reference sequence). The CDR3 spans 14 residues. Trimming removed 5 bases at V and 0 bases at J, with 11 bases between. This chain's CDR3 is CASSRYQASYEQYF. DNA for the CDR3: TGTGCCAGCAGTCGGTATCAGGCCTCCTACGAGCAGTACTTC.

The table lists this clone with a few counts. The chain combines TRBV6-5 with TRBJ2-7; no definite D call. This CDR3 comprises 12 residues. V lost 5 bases to trimming and J lost 4 bases, with 9 bases between them. CDR1 and CDR2 from the germline V gene are MNHEY and SVGAGI. The CDR3, as DNA: TGTGCCAGCAGTCGTAACCAGTACGAGCAGTACTTC. Translated: CASSRNQYEQYF.

This sequence joins TRBV7-2 and TRBJ2-1, with TRBD2 matching over 12 bases. V lost 5 bases to trimming and J lost 0 bases; unmatched junction nucleotides: 5. The CDR3 consists of 17 residues. Per the germline V gene, CDR1 is SGHTA and CDR2 is FQGNSA. The DNA of the CDR3 is TGTGCCAGCAGCCTAGGACTAGCGGGGTACTCCTACAATGAGCAGTTCTTC. Its translation: CASSLGLAGYSYNEQFF.

This clone was counted between two and nine times. The genes are TRBV3-1 (or the pseudogene TRBV3-2) and TRBJ2-1; no reliable D call. Germline V gene lookup returns CDR1 LGHDT and CDR2 YNNKEL (reference sequence). This CDR3 region has 13 residues. Trimming cost V 6 bases and J 4 bases, with 10 bases left between them. CDR3 protein: CASRRSPYNEQFF. Here the CDR3 DNA reads TGTGCCAGCAGGCGCTCCCCTTACAATGAGCAGTTCTTC.

The rearrangement links TRBV7-2 to TRBJ2-3, with a tentative D call TRBD2 (5 bases). The CDR3 extends over 14 amino acids. Germline values: CDR1 SGHTA, CDR2 FQGNSA. The V end was cut by 1 base, the J end by 6 bases, with 11 bases between. This CDR3 is CASSLVASGDTQYF. The CDR3 DNA is TGTGCCAGCAGCTTAGTGGCCTCGGGGGATACGCAGTATTTT.

V is TRBV27 and J is TRBJ2-3; 14 nucleotides agree with TRBD2. The ends lost 6 bases at V and 7 bases at J; junction bases unmatched: 12. This CDR3 is built from 17 residues. The germline gives CDR1 MNHEY, CDR2 SMNVEV (reference sequence). CDR3 protein: CASSAGLAGVGVYTQYF. Written as DNA, the CDR3 is TGTGCCAGCAGCGCGGGACTAGCGGGAGTGGGCGTGTATACGCAGTATTTT.

The chain has TRBV5-1 and TRBJ2-3; 8 bases are shared with TRBD2. The CDR3 has 14 residues. The germline gives CDR1 SGHRS, CDR2 YFSETQ. The trim removed 4 bases at V and 5 bases at J, leaving 6 bases unmatched. The CDR3 coding sequence is TGCGCCAGCAGCACGGGAGGGCCGCAAGATACGCAGTATTTT. This translates into CASSTGGPQDTQYF.

About this clone: This specimen includes other DNA sequences encoding the same CDR3. The chain joins TRBV6-5 to TRBJ2-1, with 13 positions matching TRBD2. V lost 2 bases and J lost 7; bases outside the gene matches: 2. The CDR3 covers 15 residues. CDR1 and CDR2 from the germline V gene are MNHEY and SVGAGI. CDR3 in amino acids: CASSYGLAGVNEQFF. The CDR3 DNA sequence: TGTGCCAGCAGTTACGGACTAGCGGGAGTGAATGAGCAGTTCTTC.

V and J are TRBV10-2 and TRBJ2-2; 7 nucleotides line up with TRBD2. CDR1 WSHSY and CDR2 SAAADI come from the germline V gene. With 6 bases clipped from V and 0 bases from J, the junction kept 4 bases outside the gene matches. The CDR3 is 15 residues long. The CDR3 spells CASRLTSTNTGELFF. CDR3 DNA: TGCGCCAGCAGGCTGACTAGCACGAACACCGGGGAGCTGTTTTTT.

The V gene is TRBV30, the J gene TRBJ2-2; TRBD2 aligns across 12 bases. The trim removed 4 bases at V and 5 bases at J, leaving 8 bases unmatched. CDR1 and CDR2 (germline): GTSNPN, SVGIG (reference sequence). CDR3 size: 16 residues. The CDR3 DNA reads as TGTGCCTGGAATCGGGGACTAGCGGGCCCTACCGGGGAGCTGTTTTTT. It codes for CAWNRGLAGPTGELFF.

The chain carries TRBV7-2 and TRBJ2-7, with TRBD2 matching over 13 bases. After removal of 5 bases from V and 3 bases from J, the junction contained 16 bases not matched to a gene. The CDR3 is made up of 19 amino acids. CDR1 is SGHTA, CDR2 FQGNSA, per germline. CDR3 in DNA: TGTGCCAGCAGCCCAAGGGGGGGGACTAGCGGGATTAGGGGCTACGAGCAGTACTTC. It is translated as CASSPRGGTSGIRGYEQYF.

The CDR3 bases are TGTGCCAGCAGCTTATACAGGGTTGGAAACACCATATATTTT. Its protein is CASSLYRVGNTIYF. V gene TRBV7-2 combines with J gene TRBJ1-3; D possibly corresponds to TRBD1 (6 bases). Trimming stripped 2 bases from V and 3 bases from J, with 8 bases between. Germline values: CDR1 SGHTA, CDR2 FQGNSA. The CDR3 sequence is 14 residues long.

The CDR3 DNA reads TGTGCCACCGCTAGCGGGAGAGGTAACATTCAGTACTTC. Its translation: CATASGRGNIQYF. The chain has TRBV7-2 and TRBJ2-4; 10 bases match TRBD2. The CDR3 is 13 amino acids. The germline CDR1 and CDR2 sequences are SGHTA and FQGNSA. V trimming: 10 bases; J trimming: 7 bases; junction bases outside the gene matches: 7.

This clone was counted a few times. J is TRBJ2-7 and V is TRBV14, with 13 bases that match TRBD2. The CDR3 contains 15 residues. The germline V gene encodes CDR1 SGHDN and CDR2 FVKESK. V lost 2 bases to trimming and J lost 5 bases; unmatched junction nucleotides: 3. The CDR3 nucleotides are TGTGCCAGCAGCCAAAAGGGACTAGCGGGAAACGAGCAGTACTTC. Its protein is CASSQKGLAGNEQYF.

The V and J genes are TRBV27 and TRBJ2-5; 8 bases match TRBD1. The CDR3 sequence is 17 residues long. Per the germline V gene, CDR1 is MNHEY and CDR2 is SMNVEV (reference sequence). The V gene end was trimmed by 4 bases and the J gene end by 1 base; junction bases not matched to a gene: 11. CDR3 sequence: CASSSNRGWVAQETQYF. The CDR3 coding sequence is TGTGCCAGCAGTTCAAACAGGGGGTGGGTGGCCCAAGAGACCCAGTACTTC.

This chain uses TRBV6-1 with TRBJ1-1; D perhaps matches TRBD1 (6 bases). Germline assignment: CDR1 MNHNS and CDR2 SASEGT. The CDR3 extends over 16 amino acids. V dropped 2 bases and J dropped 1 base, with 14 bases sitting between them. The CDR3 bases are TGTGCCAGCAGTGAATTTGGGGGGCGCGGGAACACTGAAGCTTTCTTT. Translated: CASSEFGGRGNTEAFF.

This rearrangement joins TRBV5-1 to TRBJ2-5, with 7 bases identical to TRBD1. Germline V gene data show CDR1 as SGHRS and CDR2 as YFSETQ. This CDR3 contains 15 residues. The ends lost 0 bases at V and 5 bases at J; junction bases unmatched: 7. CDR3: CASSLAPQGRETQYF. CDR3 coding DNA: TGCGCCAGCAGCTTGGCCCCACAGGGGCGGGAGACCCAGTACTTC.

The table lists this clone with a few counts. The chain is built from TRBV10-3 and TRBJ1-5, with D perhaps matching TRBD1 (6 bases). V lost 6 bases, J lost 7 bases, and 13 bases lay in between. This CDR3 contains 13 residues. CDR1 ENHRY and CDR2 SYGVKD come from the germline V gene. CDR3 bases: TGTGCCATCAGCTCACAGCAGGGGCAGCCCCAGCATTTT. Its protein is CAISSQQGQPQHF.

This clone turned up a few times. The genes are TRBV19 and TRBJ2-2, with 9 bases lining up with TRBD1. The length of the CDR3 is 17 residues. CDR1 and CDR2 from the germline V gene are LNHDA and SQIVND (reference sequence). Unmatched junction bases numbered 7, after V lost 0 bases and J lost 5 bases. The CDR3, as DNA: TGTGCCAGTAGTATAGACGGGACAGGGAAGAGAACCGGGGAGCTGTTTTTT. It encodes CASSIDGTGKRTGELFF.

This clone was observed once. The rearrangement links TRBV2 to TRBJ2-7; possibly TRBD2 for D (6 bases). The V and J ends lost 4 bases and 9 bases respectively, with 19 bases between them. This CDR3 is 14 amino acids long. The germline V gene encodes CDR1 SNHLY and CDR2 FYNNEI. As DNA, the CDR3 is TGTGCCAGCAGTGCCGGGACTCCCTCCTGGTGGCAGTACTTC. This translates into CASSAGTPSWWQYF.

This clone has just one count. The chain employs TRBV6-1 and TRBJ1-6; D ambiguous. Germline CDR1 reads MNHNS; CDR2 reads SASEGT. V was clipped by 0 bases and J by 8 bases, with 8 bases between them. The CDR3 loop spans 14 amino acids. The CDR3 sequence: CASSEAPSDSPLHF. The CDR3 DNA reads TGTGCCAGCAGTGAAGCCCCGAGTGATTCACCCCTCCACTTT.

The chain combines TRBV7-2 with TRBJ2-5, with D perhaps matching TRBD1 (6 bases). CDR1 is SGHTA, CDR2 FQGNSA, per germline. Trimming removed 5 bases from V and 4 bases from J, with 11 bases in between. This CDR3 is built from 13 residues. CDR3 DNA sequence: TGTGCCAGCAGCCTAGGACAGCTAGAGACCCAGTACTTC. Translation gives CASSLGQLETQYF. Full variable domain (rest looked up from reference TRBV7-2 and TRBJ2-5): GAGVSQSPSNKVTEKGKDVELRCDPISGHTALYWYRQSLGQGLEFLIYFQGNSAPDKSGLPSDRFSAERTGGSVSTLTIQRTQQEDSAVYLCASSLGQLETQYFGPGTRLLVL.

The rearrangement uses TRBV7-2 and TRBJ1-6, with D possibly matching TRBD1 (5 bases). V gave up 4 bases and J gave up 7 bases, with 11 bases separating them. Looked up from germline, CDR1 is SGHTA and CDR2 is FQGNSA. This CDR3 region has 14 residues. CDR3 DNA: TGTGCCAGCAGCTGGTCCCAGGGAAATTCACCCCTCCACTTT. It translates to CASSWSQGNSPLHF.

The genes are TRBV12-3 or TRBV12-4 and TRBJ1-1; D call uncertain. The CDR3 spans 13 residues. V gave up 3 bases and J gave up 1 base, with 6 bases separating them. The CDR3 DNA reads TGTGCCAGCAGTTTTGGAAGGAACACTGAAGCTTTCTTT. Protein: CASSFGRNTEAFF.

The chain employs TRBV2 and TRBJ2-7; D is ambiguous. Germline V lookup: CDR1 SNHLY, CDR2 FYNNEI. This CDR3 has 15 amino acids. The V end was cut by 6 bases, the J end by 2 bases, with 17 bases between. The DNA of the CDR3 is TGTGCCAGCAGGGGCAGCTCCGTTTCGGCCTACGAGCAGTACTTC. Residues: CASRGSSVSAYEQYF.

This clone appeared a few times. This chain links TRBV6-4 with TRBJ2-2; D is unresolved. The CDR3 loop spans 13 amino acids. Trimming left V 2 bases short and J 3 bases short, with 4 bases between. CDR1 is MRHNA, CDR2 SNTAGT, per germline. CDR3 loop: CASSDRDTGELFF. The CDR3 coding sequence is TGTGCCAGCAGTGACAGGGACACCGGGGAGCTGTTTTTT.

V and J are TRBV7-8 and TRBJ1-2; TRBD1 is a possible D gene (5 bases). The CDR3 runs to 13 residues. The V end was cut by 5 bases, the J end by 8 bases, with 15 bases between. In germline, CDR1 is SGHVS, CDR2 FQNEAQ. CDR3 in amino acids: CASSLHGGRGYTF. The CDR3 bases are TGTGCCAGCAGCCTCCACGGGGGTCGGGGCTACACCTTC.

The genes are TRBV7-3 and TRBJ2-2, with 7 positions matching TRBD2. V dropped 5 bases and J dropped 5; count of bases not matched to a gene: 17. The germline CDR1 and CDR2 sequences are SGHTA and FQGTGA. The CDR3 totals 18 residues. The chain's CDR3 is CASSPVGRAGMGTGELFF. DNA for the CDR3: TGTGCCAGCAGCCCGGTGGGGAGAGCGGGGATGGGAACCGGGGAGCTGTTTTTT.

The chain uses TRBV15 and TRBJ2-1; D gene uncertain. The CDR3 is 12 amino acids. V lost 1 base and J lost 9, with 7 bases in between. Germline V gives CDR1 LNHNV, CDR2 YYDKDF (reference sequence). CDR3 in DNA: TGTGCCACCAGCAGAGTACTTGGTGAGCAGTTCTTC. Its translation is CATSRVLGEQFF.

This clone was seen only a few times. V is TRBV30 and J is TRBJ1-1; D not resolved. Trimming stripped 0 bases from V and 9 bases from J, with 8 bases between. The length of the CDR3 is 11 residues. The germline gives CDR1 GTSNPN, CDR2 SVGIG (reference sequence). The CDR3 region is CAWSVRVQAFF. The CDR3 nucleotides read TGTGCCTGGAGTGTAAGGGTTCAAGCTTTCTTT.